This T cell receptor beta chain was found in a study of T cell changes during pregnancy in multiple sclerosis. Here immunoSEQ multiplex PCR was the method, and the copy in TCRdb shows in-frame clones only, minus some. Of roughly 20,000 clones listed, around 93% are singletons. Germline CDR1 is SGHNT and CDR2 is YYREEE (reference sequence). The CDR3 runs 17 residues. The V end was cut by 2 bases, the J end by 0 bases, with 15 bases between. The TCR was taken from a female donor with multiple sclerosis, enrolled in a pregnancy study. The rearrangement joins TRBV5-4 to TRBJ1-3; the D gene is possibly TRBD1 (6 bases). Specimen: CD4+ T cells from peripheral blood mononuclear cells, collected in the third trimester of pregnancy. CDR3 residues: CASSFRDNLFSGNTIYF. The DNA for the CDR3 is TGTGCCAGCAGCTTCCGGGACAACCTGTTCTCTGGAAACACCATATATTTT.